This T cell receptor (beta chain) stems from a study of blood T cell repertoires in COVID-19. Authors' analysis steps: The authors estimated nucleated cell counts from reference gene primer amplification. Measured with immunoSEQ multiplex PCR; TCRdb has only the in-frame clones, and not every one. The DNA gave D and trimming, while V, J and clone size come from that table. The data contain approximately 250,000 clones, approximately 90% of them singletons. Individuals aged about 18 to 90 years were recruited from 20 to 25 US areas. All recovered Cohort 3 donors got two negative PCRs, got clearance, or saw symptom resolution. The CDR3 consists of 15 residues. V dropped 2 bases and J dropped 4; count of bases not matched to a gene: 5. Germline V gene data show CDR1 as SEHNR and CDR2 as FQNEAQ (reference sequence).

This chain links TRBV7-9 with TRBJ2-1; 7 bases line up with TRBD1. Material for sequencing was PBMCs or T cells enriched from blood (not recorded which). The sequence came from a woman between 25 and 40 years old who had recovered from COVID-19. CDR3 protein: CASSLPDRAYNEQFF. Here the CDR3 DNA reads TGTGCCAGCAGCTTACCAGACAGGGCTTACAATGAGCAGTTCTTC.